One sample yielded the 20 T cell receptor beta chains listed below, sequenced in a study of blood T cell repertoires in COVID-19. Clones were sequenced by immunoSEQ multiplex PCR, and TCRdb holds only the in-frame ones, with some missing. The sample shows about 440,000 clones, 90% of them seen only once. Sequencing was carried out using PBMCs or T cells enriched from blood (not recorded which). The origin of the receptors is a man younger than 30 who had recovered from COVID-19.

This clone has just one count. This chain uses TRBV5-1 with TRBJ1-2; tentative D call: TRBD1 (5 bases). V was clipped by 4 bases and J by 0 bases, with 13 bases between them. CDR3 length equals 15 residues. Germline V gene data show CDR1 as SGHRS and CDR2 as YFSETQ. CDR3 loop: CASSLTGDANYGYTF. The CDR3 DNA reads TGCGCCAGCAGCCTGACGGGGGACGCTAACTATGGCTACACCTTC.

This chain links TRBV5-1 with TRBJ2-7, with 9 bases lining up with TRBD2. The J segment lost 3 bases and the V segment lost 4 bases, leaving 5 bases of the junction unmatched. Looked up from germline, CDR1 is SGHRS and CDR2 is YFSETQ. This CDR3 has 14 amino acids. In DNA form, the CDR3 reads TGCGCCAGCAGCCACGGACTAGCGAACTACGAGCAGTACTTC. Translated, it gives CASSHGLANYEQYF. The full variable domain, in which reference TRBV5-1 and TRBJ2-7 provide the parts outside the CDR3, is KAGVTQTPRYLIKTRGQQVTLSCSPISGHRSVSWYQQTPGQGLQFLFEYFSETQRNKGNFPGRFSGRQFSNSRSEMNVSTLELGDSALYLCASSHGLANYEQYFGPGTRLTVT.

J is TRBJ1-1 and V is TRBV14, with a tentative D call TRBD1 (5 bases). Germline assignment: CDR1 SGHDN and CDR2 FVKESK. The CDR3 covers 14 residues. The V end lost 2 bases, the J end lost 11 bases, and 18 bases lay between the germline ends. CDR3 protein: CASSQRGPLPTAFF. In DNA form, the CDR3 reads TGTGCCAGCAGCCAAAGGGGCCCTCTACCTACGGCTTTCTTT.

V is TRBV27 and J is TRBJ2-1, with D possibly TRBD2 on 6 matching bases. This CDR3 contains 13 residues. Germline V gives CDR1 MNHEY, CDR2 SMNVEV (reference sequence). V gave up 5 bases and J gave up 8 bases, with 13 bases separating them. CDR3 protein: CASSRREKDEQFF. The CDR3 DNA reads TGTGCCAGCAGTCGACGGGAGAAGGATGAGCAGTTCTTC.

In regard to this clone: Other DNA sequences within the sample encode an identical CDR3. The rearrangement links TRBV2 to TRBJ1-5; 9 bases are a match to TRBD1. CDR3 length equals 13 residues. V was pared by 4 bases and J by 6 bases, with 1 base of the junction left unmatched. Germline CDR1 is SNHLY and CDR2 is FYNNEI. The CDR3 DNA sequence: TGTGCCAGCAGTGGACAGGGGGGTCAGCCCCAGCATTTT. This translates into CASSGQGGQPQHF. Supplemented by reference TRBV2 and TRBJ1-5, the full variable domain reads EPEVTQTPSHQVTQMGQEVILRCVPISNHLYFYWYRQILGQKVEFLVSFYNNEISEKSEIFDDQFSVERPDGSNFTLKIRSTKLEDSAMYFCASSGQGGQPQHFGDGTRLSIL.

This chain joins TRBV21-1 and TRBJ2-5; the table's D call TRBD1 went unverified against the DNA. TRBV21-1 counts as a pseudogene. This CDR3 spans 15 amino acids. The CDR3 DNA reads TGTGCCAGCAGCAAAAAGGGACAGACCCAAGAGACCCAGTACTTC. Translated: CASSKKGQTQETQYF.

For this clone: Distinct nucleotide sequences in the sample also encode this CDR3. This chain connects TRBV5-1 to TRBJ1-5, with D hard to call. The CDR3 sequence is 15 residues long. CDR1 is SGHRS, CDR2 YFSETQ, per germline. V lost 0 bases and J 0 bases, leaving 7 bases between the germline ends. CDR3 in amino acids: CASSLGGDSNQPQHF. Here the CDR3 DNA reads TGCGCCAGCAGCTTGGGTGGAGATAGCAATCAGCCCCAGCATTTT.

This clone was picked up one time. The chain uses TRBV10-3 and TRBJ1-1, with TRBD1 identical over 9 bases. CDR1 and CDR2 from the germline V gene are ENHRY and SYGVKD. The CDR3 length is 20 residues. V dropped 3 bases and J dropped 4; count of bases not matched to a gene: 21. Written as DNA, the CDR3 is TGTGCCATCAGTGACCCACGGCCAAGGACAGGGGTTGGGGTGGGCACTGAAGCTTTCTTT. It encodes CAISDPRPRTGVGVGTEAFF.

The J gene is TRBJ1-1, the V gene TRBV10-3, with 9 positions matching TRBD1. Germline values: CDR1 ENHRY, CDR2 SYGVKD. J lost 1 base, V lost 2 bases, and 11 bases had no gene match. The length of the CDR3 is 18 residues. The CDR3 nucleotides read TGTGCCATCAGTGAGGTCCGACTACAGGGGGCCACGAACACTGAAGCTTTCTTT. Translated, it gives CAISEVRLQGATNTEAFF.

The chain couples TRBV10-3 to TRBJ2-2; weak D call: TRBD2 (6 bases). This CDR3 has 14 residues. Trimming pared 3 bases from V and 4 bases from J, leaving 9 bases between. CDR1 and CDR2 from the germline V gene are ENHRY and SYGVKD. The CDR3 spells CAISEGGSTGELFF. As DNA, the CDR3 is TGTGCCATCAGTGAAGGAGGGAGCACCGGGGAGCTGTTTTTT.

DNA for the CDR3: TGCGCCAGCAGCCAAGTCGCGACAGGGACCACTGAAGCTTTCTTT. Amino acid sequence: CASSQVATGTTEAFF. The rearrangement links TRBV4-1 to TRBJ1-1, with 7 bases identical to TRBD1. The CDR3 runs 15 residues. The junction had 6 bases not matched to a gene; V was cut back by 1 base and J by 4 bases. From germline, CDR1 is MGHRA and CDR2 YSYEKL.

The V call is TRBV5-5, the J call TRBJ2-1; D is unresolved. There are 15 residues in the CDR3. Trimming took 0 bases from V and 0 from J, leaving 7 bases between them. Per the germline V gene, CDR1 is SGHKS and CDR2 is YYEKEE (reference sequence). The CDR3 here is CASSLDLSSYNEQFF. CDR3 in DNA: TGTGCCAGCAGCTTGGACTTAAGCTCCTACAATGAGCAGTTCTTC.

This chain links TRBV19 with TRBJ1-1; possibly TRBD1 for D (6 bases). CDR1 and CDR2 (germline): LNHDA, SQIVND (reference sequence). The CDR3 consists of 13 residues. V lost 3 bases, J lost 4 bases, and 9 bases lay in between. The CDR3 DNA reads as TGTGCCAGTAGTATGGCAGGGGTCACTGAAGCTTTCTTT. This encodes CASSMAGVTEAFF.

The V gene is TRBV25-1, the J gene TRBJ1-3, with 8 bases identical to TRBD1. V was pared by 1 base and J by 0 bases, with 5 bases of the junction left unmatched. The CDR3 is made up of 17 amino acids. CDR1 and CDR2 from the germline V gene are MGHDK and SYGVNS. CDR3 nucleotides: TGTGCCAGCAGTGAATGGGGACAGGTGTACTCTGGAAACACCATATATTTT. Translating gives CASSEWGQVYSGNTIYF.

About this clone itself: Other nucleotide sequences in the sample specify the same CDR3. This sequence joins TRBV5-1 and TRBJ2-1; no firm D call. With 0 bases removed from V and 1 base from J, the gap between germline ends came to 5 bases. This CDR3 is built from 14 residues. The germline CDR1 and CDR2 sequences are SGHRS and YFSETQ. The CDR3 sequence: CASSLAPSYNEQFF. CDR3 nucleotide sequence: TGCGCCAGCAGCTTGGCCCCTTCCTACAATGAGCAGTTCTTC.

The chain has TRBV4-1 and TRBJ2-7; no clear D gene. In germline, CDR1 is MGHRA, CDR2 YSYEKL. V lost 5 bases and J 4 bases, leaving 15 bases between the germline ends. The CDR3 has 14 amino acids. CDR3 bases: TGCGCCAGCAGCTCCCAGCCGGCGGAGTACGAGCAGTACTTC. The encoded protein is CASSSQPAEYEQYF.

Here the CDR3 DNA reads TGTGCCAGCAGTGCCGAGGCCACTGAAGCTTTCTTT. Its protein is CASSAEATEAFF. This sequence joins TRBV2 and TRBJ1-1; no firm D call. This CDR3 has 12 amino acids. The V and J ends lost 4 bases and 4 bases respectively, with 7 bases between them. The V gene's germline CDR1 is SNHLY and CDR2 FYNNEI.

The J gene is TRBJ1-2, the V gene TRBV6-5, with 7 bases fitting TRBD1. V gave up 7 bases and J gave up 6 bases; unmatched junction bases: 8. The CDR3 length is 13 residues. The germline V gene encodes CDR1 MNHEY and CDR2 SVGAGI. CDR3 protein: CASTRGQNHGYTF. CDR3 in DNA: TGTGCCAGCACTAGGGGACAGAATCATGGCTACACCTTC.

This clone was counted once. This rearrangement joins TRBV5-1 to TRBJ1-4, with D perhaps matching TRBD1 (5 bases). V lost 4 bases and J 5 bases, leaving 9 bases between the germline ends. The germline CDR1 and CDR2 sequences are SGHRS and YFSETQ. The CDR3 sequence is 13 residues long. CDR3 nucleotides: TGCGCCAGCAGCCCCCGACAGAATGAAAAACTGTTTTTT. Residues: CASSPRQNEKLFF. Complete variable domain (other parts from reference TRBV5-1 and TRBJ1-4): KAGVTQTPRYLIKTRGQQVTLSCSPISGHRSVSWYQQTPGQGLQFLFEYFSETQRNKGNFPGRFSGRQFSNSRSEMNVSTLELGDSALYLCASSPRQNEKLFFGSGTQLSVL.

V is TRBV5-1 and J is TRBJ1-1; TRBD1 matches at 7 bases. The V segment lost 0 bases and the J segment 0 bases; nucleotides outside the gene matches: 2. This CDR3 spans 15 amino acids. Germline assignment: CDR1 SGHRS and CDR2 YFSETQ. Here the CDR3 reads CASSLGTGVNTEAFF. The CDR3 DNA follows: TGCGCCAGCAGCTTGGGGACAGGAGTGAACACTGAAGCTTTCTTT.